These 2 T cell receptor beta chains were all obtained from the same sample, sequenced in a study of shared clonotypes between healthy human individuals. Measured with immunoSEQ multiplex PCR; TCRdb has only the in-frame clones, and not every one. The sample records over a million clones, 95% to 99% being singletons. Sequenced material: naive CD4+ T cells sorted from blood. Subset here: CD45RA+ positively selected. All receptors derive from a man aged 30 to 39 in good health.

The chain combines TRBV6-6 with TRBJ2-3; D is unclear. Deletions cut 5 bases from V and 7 bases from J, with 7 bases between. The CDR3 is 11 residues long. The V gene's germline CDR1 is MNHNY and CDR2 SVGAGI (reference sequence). CDR3 DNA: TGTGCCAGCAGTGAAAGAAATACGCAGTATTTT. Protein sequence: CASSERNTQYF.

The J gene is TRBJ1-1, the V gene TRBV15; 7 bases are shared with TRBD1. V lost 2 bases and J lost 8; bases outside the gene matches: 11. The germline gives CDR1 LNHNV, CDR2 YYDKDF (reference sequence). There are 15 residues in the CDR3. CDR3 region: CATSRSQGGTEEAFF. DNA for the CDR3: TGTGCCACCAGCAGATCTCAGGGGGGAACGGAGGAAGCTTTCTTT.